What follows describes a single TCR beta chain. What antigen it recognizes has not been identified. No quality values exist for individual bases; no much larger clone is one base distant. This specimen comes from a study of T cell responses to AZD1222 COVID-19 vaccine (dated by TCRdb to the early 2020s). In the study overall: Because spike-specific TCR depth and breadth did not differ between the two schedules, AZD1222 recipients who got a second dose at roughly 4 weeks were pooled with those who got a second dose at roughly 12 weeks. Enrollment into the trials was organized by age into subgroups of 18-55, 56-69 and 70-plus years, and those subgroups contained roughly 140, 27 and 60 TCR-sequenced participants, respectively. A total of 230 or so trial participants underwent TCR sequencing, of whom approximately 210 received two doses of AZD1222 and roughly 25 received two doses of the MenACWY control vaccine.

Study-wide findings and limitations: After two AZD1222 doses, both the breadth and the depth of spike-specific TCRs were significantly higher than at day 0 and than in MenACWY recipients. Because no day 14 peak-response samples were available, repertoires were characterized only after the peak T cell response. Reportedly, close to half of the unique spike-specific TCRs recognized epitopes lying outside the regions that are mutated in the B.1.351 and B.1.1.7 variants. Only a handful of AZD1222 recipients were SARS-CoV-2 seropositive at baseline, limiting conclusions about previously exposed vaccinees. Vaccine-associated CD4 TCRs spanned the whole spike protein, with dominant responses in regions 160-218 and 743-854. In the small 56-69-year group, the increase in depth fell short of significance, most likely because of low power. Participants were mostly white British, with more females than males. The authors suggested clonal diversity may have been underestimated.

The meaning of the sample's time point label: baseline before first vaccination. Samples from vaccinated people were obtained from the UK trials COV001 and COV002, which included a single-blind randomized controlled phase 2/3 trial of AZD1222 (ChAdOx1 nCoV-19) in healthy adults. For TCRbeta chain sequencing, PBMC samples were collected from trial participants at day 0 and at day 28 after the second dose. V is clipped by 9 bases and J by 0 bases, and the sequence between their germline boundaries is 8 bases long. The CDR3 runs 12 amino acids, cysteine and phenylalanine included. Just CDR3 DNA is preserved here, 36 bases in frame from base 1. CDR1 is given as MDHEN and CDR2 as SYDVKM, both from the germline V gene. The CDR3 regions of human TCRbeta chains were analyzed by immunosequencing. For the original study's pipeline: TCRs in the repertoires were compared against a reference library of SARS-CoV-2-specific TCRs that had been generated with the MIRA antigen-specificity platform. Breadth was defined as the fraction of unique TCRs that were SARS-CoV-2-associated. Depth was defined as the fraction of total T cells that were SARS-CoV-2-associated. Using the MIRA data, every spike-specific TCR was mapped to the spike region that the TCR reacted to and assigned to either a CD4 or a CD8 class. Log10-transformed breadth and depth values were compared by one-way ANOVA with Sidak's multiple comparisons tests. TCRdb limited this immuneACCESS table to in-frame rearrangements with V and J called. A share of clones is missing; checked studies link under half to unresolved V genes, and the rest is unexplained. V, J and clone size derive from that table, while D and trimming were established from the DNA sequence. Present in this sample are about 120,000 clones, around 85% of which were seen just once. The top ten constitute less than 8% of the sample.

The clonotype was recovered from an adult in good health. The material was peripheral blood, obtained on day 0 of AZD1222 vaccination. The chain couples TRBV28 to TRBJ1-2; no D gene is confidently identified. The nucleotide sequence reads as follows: TGTGCCAGTTCGGAAGCTAACTATGGCTACACCTTC. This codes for CASSEANYGYTF.